The source of this T cell receptor (beta chain) is a study of cytomegalovirus exposure and HLA in healthy donors. In this sample, this clone turned up a few times. The PCR ran on 60 Vbeta and 13 Jbeta primers. Sequencing used immunoSEQ multiplex PCR; TCRdb keeps in-frame clones, though not all of them. The sample has approximately 150,000 clones, 60% to 80% seen once. This sequence originates from a man aged 35-49 years in good health and CMV-seropositive. Sequencing was performed on PBMCs.

The CDR3 region is CASGLVQGTANNEQFF. CDR3 in DNA: TGTGCTAGTGGTTTGGTACAGGGGACAGCAAACAATGAGCAGTTCTTC. This rearrangement joins TRBV12-5 to TRBJ2-1; TRBD1 matches 7 bases. Trimming at V came to 0 bases and at J to 5 bases, leaving 7 bases not matched to a gene. This CDR3 is built from 16 residues. CDR1 is LGHNT and CDR2 is FRNRAP in the germline V gene. Full variable domain (remainder filled in from reference TRBV12-5 and TRBJ2-1): DARVTQTPRHKVTEMGQEVTMRCQPILGHNTVFWYRQTMMQGLELLAYFRNRAPLDDSGMPKDRFSAEMPDATLATLKIQPSEPRDSAVYFCASGLVQGTANNEQFFGPGTRLTVL.